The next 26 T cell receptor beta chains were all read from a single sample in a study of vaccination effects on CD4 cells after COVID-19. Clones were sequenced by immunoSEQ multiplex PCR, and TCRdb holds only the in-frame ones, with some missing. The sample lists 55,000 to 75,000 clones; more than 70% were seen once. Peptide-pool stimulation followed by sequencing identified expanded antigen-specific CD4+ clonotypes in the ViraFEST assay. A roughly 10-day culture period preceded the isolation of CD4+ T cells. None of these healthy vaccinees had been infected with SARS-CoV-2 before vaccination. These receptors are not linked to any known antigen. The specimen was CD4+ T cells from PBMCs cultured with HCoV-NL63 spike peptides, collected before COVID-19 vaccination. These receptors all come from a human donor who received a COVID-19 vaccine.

The CDR3 here is CASSVIPGRAYYNSPLHF. DNA for the CDR3: TGTGCCAGTAGCGTCATTCCCGGACGGGCTTACTATAATTCACCCCTCCACTTT. V usage is TRBV19 and J usage is TRBJ1-6; D not certain. The CDR3 spans 18 residues. Per the germline V gene, CDR1 is LNHDA and CDR2 is SQIVND (reference sequence). V was shortened by 6 bases and J by 3 bases, with 21 bases between the two germline ends.

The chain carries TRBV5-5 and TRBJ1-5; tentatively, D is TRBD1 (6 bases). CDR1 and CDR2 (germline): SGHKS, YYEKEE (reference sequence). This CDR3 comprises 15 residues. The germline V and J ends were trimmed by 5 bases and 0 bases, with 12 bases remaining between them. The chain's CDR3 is CASSQGTDSNQPQHF. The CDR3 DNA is TGTGCCAGCAGTCAGGGGACGGATAGCAATCAGCCCCAGCATTTT.

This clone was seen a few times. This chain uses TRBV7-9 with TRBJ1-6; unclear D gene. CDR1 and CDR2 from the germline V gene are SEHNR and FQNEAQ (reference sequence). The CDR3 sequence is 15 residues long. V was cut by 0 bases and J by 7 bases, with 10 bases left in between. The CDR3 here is CASSLAQIQNSPLHF. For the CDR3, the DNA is TGTGCCAGCAGCTTAGCACAGATACAAAATTCACCCCTCCACTTT. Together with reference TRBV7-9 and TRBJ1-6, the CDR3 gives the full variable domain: DTGVSQNPRHKITKRGQNVTFRCDPISEHNRLYWYRQTLGQGPEFLTYFQNEAQLEKSRLLSDRFSAERPKGSFSTLEIQRTEQGDSAMYLCASSLAQIQNSPLHFGNGTRLTVT.

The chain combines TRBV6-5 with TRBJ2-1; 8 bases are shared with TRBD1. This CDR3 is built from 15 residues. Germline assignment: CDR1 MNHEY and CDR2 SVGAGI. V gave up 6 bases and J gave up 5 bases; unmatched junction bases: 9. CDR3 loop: CASRPDRGLDNEQFF. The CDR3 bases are TGTGCCAGCAGGCCAGACAGGGGCCTTGACAATGAGCAGTTCTTC.

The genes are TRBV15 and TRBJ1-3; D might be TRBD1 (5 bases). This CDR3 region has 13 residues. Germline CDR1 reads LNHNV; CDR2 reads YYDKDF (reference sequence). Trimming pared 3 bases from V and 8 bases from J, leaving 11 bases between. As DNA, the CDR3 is TGTGCCACCAGCAGGACAGCGAAATACACCATATATTTT. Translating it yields CATSRTAKYTIYF.

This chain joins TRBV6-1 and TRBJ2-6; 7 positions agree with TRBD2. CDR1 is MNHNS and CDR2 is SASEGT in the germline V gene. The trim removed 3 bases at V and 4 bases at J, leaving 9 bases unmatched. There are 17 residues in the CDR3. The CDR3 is CASSEAGGWNGANVLTF. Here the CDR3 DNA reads TGTGCCAGCAGTGAGGCCGGGGGGTGGAACGGGGCCAACGTCCTGACTTTC.

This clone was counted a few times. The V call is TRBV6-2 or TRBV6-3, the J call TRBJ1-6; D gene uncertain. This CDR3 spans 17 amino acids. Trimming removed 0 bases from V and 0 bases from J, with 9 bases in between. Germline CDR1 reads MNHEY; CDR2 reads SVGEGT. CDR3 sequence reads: CASSYSRGRSYNSPLHF. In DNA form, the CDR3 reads TGTGCCAGCAGTTACTCGCGGGGTCGCTCCTATAATTCACCCCTCCACTTT.

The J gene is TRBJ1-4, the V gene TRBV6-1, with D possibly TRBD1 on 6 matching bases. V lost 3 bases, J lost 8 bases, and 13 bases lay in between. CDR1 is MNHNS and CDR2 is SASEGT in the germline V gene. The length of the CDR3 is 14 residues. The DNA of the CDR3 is TGTGCCAGCAGTGAGGGGGGGCGCCGGGAAAAACTGTTTTTT. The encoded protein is CASSEGGRREKLFF.

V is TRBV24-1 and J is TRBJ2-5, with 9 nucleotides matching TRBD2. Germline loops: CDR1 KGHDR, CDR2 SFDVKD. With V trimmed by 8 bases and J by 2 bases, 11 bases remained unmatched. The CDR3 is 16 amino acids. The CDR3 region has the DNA TGTGCCACCACACTCGAGGCGGGGGGGCCTCAAGAGACCCAGTACTTC. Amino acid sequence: CATTLEAGGPQETQYF.

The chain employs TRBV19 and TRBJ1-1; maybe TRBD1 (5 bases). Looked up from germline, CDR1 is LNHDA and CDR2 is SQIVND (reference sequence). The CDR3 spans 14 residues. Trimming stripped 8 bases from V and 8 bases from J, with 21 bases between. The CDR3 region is CASRKYNGGEEAFF. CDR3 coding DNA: TGTGCCAGTCGGAAATATAACGGGGGGGAAGAAGCTTTCTTT.

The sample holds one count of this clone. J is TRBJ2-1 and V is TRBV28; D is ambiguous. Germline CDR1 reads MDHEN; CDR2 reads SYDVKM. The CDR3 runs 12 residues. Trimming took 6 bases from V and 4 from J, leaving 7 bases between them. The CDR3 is CASRALYNEQFF. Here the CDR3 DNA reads TGTGCCAGCAGGGCTTTATACAATGAGCAGTTCTTC.

DNA of the CDR3: TGTGCCAGCTCGCACCCCCCCGGGGAGCTGTTTTTT. This translates into CASSHPPGELFF. V usage is TRBV18 and J usage is TRBJ2-2; D not resolved. The CDR3 covers 12 residues. Per germline, CDR1 KGHSH and CDR2 LQKENI. The germline V and J ends were trimmed by 6 bases and 6 bases, with 8 bases remaining between them.

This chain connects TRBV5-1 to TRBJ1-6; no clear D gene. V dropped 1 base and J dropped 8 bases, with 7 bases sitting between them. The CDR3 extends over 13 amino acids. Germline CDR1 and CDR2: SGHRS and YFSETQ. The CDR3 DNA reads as TGCGCCAGCAGCTTGCGGTCCTATTCACCCCTCCACTTT. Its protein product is CASSLRSYSPLHF.

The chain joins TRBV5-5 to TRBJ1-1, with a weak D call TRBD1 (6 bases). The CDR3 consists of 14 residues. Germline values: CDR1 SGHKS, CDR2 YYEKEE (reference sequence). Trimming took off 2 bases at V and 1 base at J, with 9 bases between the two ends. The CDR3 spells CASSFDRRNTEAFF. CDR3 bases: TGTGCCAGCAGCTTTGACAGGAGGAACACTGAAGCTTTCTTT.

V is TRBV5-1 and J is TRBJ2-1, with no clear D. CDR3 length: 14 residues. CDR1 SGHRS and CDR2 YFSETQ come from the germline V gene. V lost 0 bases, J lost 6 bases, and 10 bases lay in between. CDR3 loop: CASSLAQASNEQFF. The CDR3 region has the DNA TGCGCCAGCAGCTTGGCGCAGGCGTCCAATGAGCAGTTCTTC.

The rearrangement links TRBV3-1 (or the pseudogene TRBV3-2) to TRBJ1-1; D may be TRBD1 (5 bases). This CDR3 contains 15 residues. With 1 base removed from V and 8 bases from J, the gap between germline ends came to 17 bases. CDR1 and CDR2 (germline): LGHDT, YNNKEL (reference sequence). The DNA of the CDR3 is TGTGCCAGCAGCCAAGCAGGACGGGACGGAGGCGAAGCTTTCTTT. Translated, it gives CASSQAGRDGGEAFF.

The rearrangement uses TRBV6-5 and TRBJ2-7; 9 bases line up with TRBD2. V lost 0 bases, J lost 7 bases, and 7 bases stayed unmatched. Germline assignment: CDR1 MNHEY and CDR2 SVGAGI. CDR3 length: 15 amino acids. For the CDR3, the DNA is TGTGCCAGCAGTTACTCGCCTAGCGGGGTCCGGGAGCAGTACGTC. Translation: CASSYSPSGVREQYV.

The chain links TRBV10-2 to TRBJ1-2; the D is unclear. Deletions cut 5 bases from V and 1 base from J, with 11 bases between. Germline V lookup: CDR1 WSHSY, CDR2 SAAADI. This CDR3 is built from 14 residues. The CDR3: CASSSSEFNYGYTF. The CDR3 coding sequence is TGCGCCAGCAGTTCGTCGGAATTTAACTATGGCTACACCTTC.

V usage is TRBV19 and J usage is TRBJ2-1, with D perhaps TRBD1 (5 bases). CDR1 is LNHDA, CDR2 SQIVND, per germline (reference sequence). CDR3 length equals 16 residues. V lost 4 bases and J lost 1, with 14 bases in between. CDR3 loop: CASSSRLGRSYNEQFF. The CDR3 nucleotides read TGTGCCAGTAGTAGCCGATTGGGGCGATCCTACAATGAGCAGTTCTTC.

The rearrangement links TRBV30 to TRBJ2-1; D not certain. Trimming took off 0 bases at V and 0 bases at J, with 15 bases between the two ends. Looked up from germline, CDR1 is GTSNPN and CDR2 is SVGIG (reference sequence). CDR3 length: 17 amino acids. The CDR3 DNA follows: TGTGCCTGGAGTGTACTTTGGGTGTCGGCCTCCTACAATGAGCAGTTCTTC. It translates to CAWSVLWVSASYNEQFF.

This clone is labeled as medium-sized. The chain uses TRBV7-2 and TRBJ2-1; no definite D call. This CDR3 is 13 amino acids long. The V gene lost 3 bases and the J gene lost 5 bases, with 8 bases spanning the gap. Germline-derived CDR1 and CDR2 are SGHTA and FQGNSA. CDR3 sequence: CASSFYTDNEQFF. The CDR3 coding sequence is TGTGCCAGCAGCTTCTACACGGACAATGAGCAGTTCTTC.

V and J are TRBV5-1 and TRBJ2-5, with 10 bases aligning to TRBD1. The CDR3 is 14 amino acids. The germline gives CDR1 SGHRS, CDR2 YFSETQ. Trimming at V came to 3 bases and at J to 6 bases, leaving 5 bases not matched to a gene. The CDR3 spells CASSYGTGEKTQYF. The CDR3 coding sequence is TGCGCCAGCAGCTACGGGACAGGGGAAAAGACCCAGTACTTC.

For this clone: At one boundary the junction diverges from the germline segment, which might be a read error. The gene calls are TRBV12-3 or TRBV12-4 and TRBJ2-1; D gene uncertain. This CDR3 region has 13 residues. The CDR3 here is CASSPRSDNEQFF. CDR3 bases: TGTGCCAGCAGTCCCCGCTCCGACAATGAGCAGTTCTTC.

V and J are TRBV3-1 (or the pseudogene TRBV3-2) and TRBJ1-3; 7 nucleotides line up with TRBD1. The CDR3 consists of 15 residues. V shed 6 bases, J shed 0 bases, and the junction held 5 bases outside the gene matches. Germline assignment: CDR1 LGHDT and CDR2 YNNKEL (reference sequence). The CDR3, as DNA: TGTGCCAGCAGTCCCGGGACAGACTCTGGAAACACCATATATTTT. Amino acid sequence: CASSPGTDSGNTIYF.

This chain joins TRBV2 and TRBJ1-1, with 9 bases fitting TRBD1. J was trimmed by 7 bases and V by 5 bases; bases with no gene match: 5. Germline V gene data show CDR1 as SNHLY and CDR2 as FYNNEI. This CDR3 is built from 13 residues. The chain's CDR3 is CASSSQGANEAFF. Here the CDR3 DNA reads TGTGCCAGCAGTTCACAGGGGGCGAATGAAGCTTTCTTT.

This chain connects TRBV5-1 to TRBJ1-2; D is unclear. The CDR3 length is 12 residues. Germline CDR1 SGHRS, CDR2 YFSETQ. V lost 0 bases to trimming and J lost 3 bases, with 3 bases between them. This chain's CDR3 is CASSLDDYGYTF. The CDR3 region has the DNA TGCGCCAGCAGCTTGGACGACTATGGCTACACCTTC.